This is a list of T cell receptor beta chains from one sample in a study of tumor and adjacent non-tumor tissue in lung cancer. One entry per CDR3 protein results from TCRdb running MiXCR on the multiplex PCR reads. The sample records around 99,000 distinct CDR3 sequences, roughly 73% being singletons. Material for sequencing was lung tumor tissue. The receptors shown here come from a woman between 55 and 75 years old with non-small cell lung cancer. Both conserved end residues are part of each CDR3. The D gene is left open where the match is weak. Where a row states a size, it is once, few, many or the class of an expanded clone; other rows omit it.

CSATGNSIYF | TGCAGTGCGACTGGAAACAGTATATATTTT | TRBJ1-3 | NA | TRBV29-1 | NA
CASRQGNQPQHF | TGTGCCAGCAGACAGGGCAATCAGCCCCAGCATTTT | TRBJ1-5 | many | TRBV4-2 | NA
CASSQELASPGELFF | TGTGCCAGCAGCCAAGAGTTAGCGTCGCCCGGGGAGCTGTTTTTT | TRBJ2-2 | NA | TRBV4-2 | NA
CPSSLDLGFGEAEGFF | TGTCCCAGCAGCTTAGATCTGGGGTTTGGGGAGGCTGAAGGTTTCTTT | TRBJ1-1 | NA | TRBV11-2 | NA
CGAKALTGSTNYGYTF | TGCGGTGCTAAAGCCCTTACAGGCTCCACTAACTATGGCTACACCTTC | TRBJ1-2 | NA | TRBV20-1 | NA
CVSRRQGDCYTF | TGTGTCAGCAGACGACAGGGGGACTGCTACACCTTC | TRBJ1-2 | NA | TRBV6-5 | TRBD1
CAGSQELAGNTDTQYF | TGCGCCGGCAGCCAAGAATTAGCGGGGAACACAGATACGCAGTATTTT | TRBJ2-3 | NA | TRBV4-3 | TRBD2
CASSDSNRTYEQYF | TGTGCCAGCAGTGATTCGAATAGGACCTACGAGCAGTACTTC | TRBJ2-7 | NA | TRBV6-1 | NA
CASSFPGGGLDTQYF | TGTGCCAGCAGCTTTCCGGGCGGGGGTTTAGATACGCAGTATTTT | TRBJ2-3 | NA | TRBV7-9 | TRBD2
CAGGLEDRYNSSLHF | TGTGCCGGCGGCTTAGAGGACAGATATAATTCATCCCTCCACTTT | TRBJ1-6 | NA | TRBV11-3 | NA
CASTSSPFRDYTF | TGTGCGAGCACCTCCAGTCCTTTCCGTGACTACACCTTC | TRBJ1-2 | NA | TRBV6-5 | NA
CASSLNDRYNSPFHF | TGTGCCAGCAGCTTAAATGACAGATATAATTCACCCTTCCACTTT | TRBJ1-6 | NA | TRBV11-3 | NA
CASRRRGTLVNSNQPQQF | TGTGCCAGCAGGCGGAGGGGGACGCTTGTTAATAGCAATCAGCCCCAGCAATTT | TRBJ1-5 | once | TRBV28 | NA
CASSLIKGEQYF | TGTGCCAGCAGCTTAATTAAAGGCGAGCAGTACTTC | TRBJ2-7 | many | TRBV5-6 | NA
CASSPTGHNTEAFF | TGTGCCAGCAGCCCCACAGGGCATAACACTGAAGCTTTCTTT | TRBJ1-1 | many | TRBV12-3/TRBV12-4 | NA
CGGSRDISNQPQYF | TGCGGTGGGTCCCGGGACATTAGCAATCAGCCCCAGTATTTT | TRBJ2-3 | NA | TRBV20-1 | NA
CANRGKEGGVSSYNEEFF | TGTGCCAACAGGGGCAAAGAAGGGGGGGTGAGCTCCTACAATGAGGAGTTCTTC | TRBJ2-1 | NA | TRBV25-1 | NA
CVSSLGWGNTEAFF | TGTGTCAGCAGCTTAGGATGGGGGAACACTGAAGCTTTCTTT | TRBJ1-1 | NA | TRBV11-1 | NA
CGSSPGQGARSYTF | TGTGGCAGCAGCCCGGGACAGGGGGCGAGGAGCTACACCTTC | TRBJ1-2 | NA | TRBV5-6 | TRBD1